These 15 T cell receptor beta chains came from one sample sequenced in a study of cytomegalovirus exposure and HLA in healthy donors. It was with 60 Vbeta and 13 Jbeta primers that the PCR ran. The protocol was immunoSEQ multiplex PCR, while the TCRdb copy is restricted to in-frame clones and leaves out a portion. The sample lists fewer than 200,000 clones, 75% to 90% occurring once. The sequencing sample was made of PBMCs. Source of these receptors: a woman aged 18 to 35 in good health and CMV-seronegative.

The chain joins TRBV7-6 to TRBJ2-5; no firm D call. The V gene lost 5 bases and the J gene lost 2 bases, with 6 bases spanning the gap. Germline V gene sequence: CDR1 SGHVS, CDR2 FNYEAQ. This CDR3 comprises 12 residues. CDR3 nucleotide sequence: TGTGCCAGCAGCCCGTTGCAAGAGACCCAGTACTTC. It is translated as CASSPLQETQYF.

J is TRBJ1-4 and V is TRBV5-1, with 10 bases lining up with TRBD1. The J segment lost 12 bases and the V segment lost 0 bases, leaving 5 bases of the junction unmatched. Germline loops: CDR1 SGHRS, CDR2 YFSETQ. CDR3 size: 14 residues. CDR3 protein: CASSLAGTGDQLFF. CDR3 coding DNA: TGCGCCAGCAGCTTGGCCGGGACAGGGGACCAACTGTTTTTT.

The chain employs TRBV19 and TRBJ2-2; D may be TRBD1 (7 bases). Trimming left V 3 bases short and J 5 bases short, with 16 bases between. Germline-derived CDR1 and CDR2 are LNHDA and SQIVND (reference sequence). There are 16 residues in the CDR3. CDR3 region: CASSIPGGRRTGELFF. In DNA, the CDR3 is TGTGCCAGTAGTATCCCAGGGGGGCGTCGGACCGGGGAGCTGTTTTTT.

This clone has only one observation. The V gene is TRBV6-4, the J gene TRBJ1-5; 8 bases match TRBD1. J gave up 7 bases and V 3 bases, and 5 bases lay outside the gene matches. Germline V gives CDR1 MRHNA, CDR2 SNTAGT. The CDR3 is 14 amino acids. This CDR3 reads CASSESGGGQPQHF. The CDR3 DNA is TGTGCCAGCAGTGAATCAGGGGGCGGGCAGCCCCAGCATTTT.

V and J are TRBV5-1 and TRBJ1-5; TRBD1 matches at 7 bases. Germline V lookup: CDR1 SGHRS, CDR2 YFSETQ. The CDR3 extends over 15 amino acids. J gave up 4 bases and V 4 bases, and 8 bases lay outside the gene matches. The DNA for the CDR3 is TGCGCCAGCAGCACCGAGGGGGCGGGTAATCAGCCCCAGCATTTT. This translates into CASSTEGAGNQPQHF.

The chain carries TRBV9 and TRBJ2-1; the D gene is possibly TRBD2 (6 bases). The CDR3 covers 17 residues. Germline CDR1 is SGDLS and CDR2 is YYNGEE. The germline V and J ends were trimmed by 0 bases and 5 bases, with 18 bases remaining between them. The CDR3 protein is CASSVAPVRGENNEQFF. The CDR3 region has the DNA TGTGCCAGCAGCGTAGCCCCGGTCCGCGGGGAAAACAATGAGCAGTTCTTC.

This sequence joins TRBV5-1 and TRBJ2-3; 13 nucleotides agree with TRBD2. The CDR3 runs 18 residues. V gave up 1 base and J gave up 5 bases; unmatched junction bases: 10. Germline V gene data show CDR1 as SGHRS and CDR2 as YFSETQ. CDR3 in amino acids: CASSLTSGGALRIDTQYF. CDR3 sequence (DNA): TGCGCCAGCAGCTTGACTAGCGGGGGGGCCCTAAGGATAGATACGCAGTATTTT.

This chain links TRBV5-1 with TRBJ2-5; the D is unclear. CDR1 and CDR2 from the germline V gene are SGHRS and YFSETQ. Between the trimmed V and J ends, which lost 2 bases and 2 bases, there was a span of 16 bases. The CDR3 has 16 amino acids. The CDR3 coding sequence is TGCGCCAGCAGCTTTTCTTCCCAAGCCTATCAAGAGACCCAGTACTTC. Its protein is CASSFSSQAYQETQYF.

The rearrangement joins TRBV6-6 to TRBJ1-1; 7 nucleotides agree with TRBD1. Germline loops: CDR1 MNHNY, CDR2 SVGAGI (reference sequence). Trimming removed 6 bases from V and 1 base from J; junction bases left unmatched: 5. The CDR3 has 14 residues. For the CDR3, the DNA is TGTGCCAGCAGCGACGACAGGGCGAACACTGAAGCTTTCTTT. As protein: CASSDDRANTEAFF.

This chain uses TRBV6-5 with TRBJ1-1; D unresolved. V was cut by 5 bases and J by 5 bases, with 12 bases left in between. The germline V gene has CDR1 MNHEY and CDR2 SVGAGI. The length of the CDR3 is 13 residues. The CDR3 spells CASSVTGITEAFF. The CDR3 DNA follows: TGTGCCAGCAGTGTTACGGGGATTACTGAAGCTTTCTTT.

V gene TRBV2 combines with J gene TRBJ1-1, with D unclear. The CDR3 consists of 11 residues. CDR1 SNHLY and CDR2 FYNNEI come from the germline V gene. Trimming stripped 7 bases from V and 4 bases from J, with 7 bases between. CDR3 coding DNA: TGTGCCAGCATGAGTTTCACTGAAGCTTTCTTT. This sequence encodes CASMSFTEAFF.

The genes are TRBV11-2 and TRBJ2-7, with 8 positions matching TRBD1. CDR1 and CDR2 (germline): SGHAT, FQNNGV. The CDR3 spans 14 residues. After removal of 5 bases from V and 0 bases from J, the junction contained 3 bases not matched to a gene. The CDR3 sequence is CASSPGTGSYEQYF. The CDR3 DNA reads as TGTGCCAGCAGCCCCGGGACAGGCTCCTACGAGCAGTACTTC.

Comment on this clone: At one end the junction does not follow the germline gene, possibly because of a read error. J is TRBJ2-2 and V is TRBV10-2, with D unresolved. The CDR3 contains 13 residues. Per germline, CDR1 WSHSY and CDR2 SAAADI. The CDR3 DNA sequence: TGCGCCAGCAATGAGGCGCTCACCGGGGAGCTGTTTTTT. It translates to CASNEALTGELFF.

V is TRBV4-2 and J is TRBJ2-1; 9 bases match TRBD2. Germline trimming cut 2 bases from V and 7 bases from J; bases unmatched to any gene: 6. CDR3 size: 15 residues. Germline V gene lookup returns CDR1 LGHNA and CDR2 YNFKEQ. CDR3 nucleotide sequence: TGTGCCAGCAGCCAAATTAGCGGGAGTAGGAATGAGCAGTTCTTC. Translating it yields CASSQISGSRNEQFF.

The chain links TRBV30 to TRBJ2-3; 9 positions agree with TRBD2. J was trimmed by 5 bases and V by 0 bases; bases with no gene match: 15. CDR3 size: 18 residues. Germline assignment: CDR1 GTSNPN and CDR2 SVGIG (reference sequence). This CDR3 is CAWSVYGRAGGPGDTQYF. CDR3 DNA sequence: TGTGCCTGGAGTGTATACGGGCGGGCGGGAGGGCCTGGAGATACGCAGTATTTT.